This T cell receptor beta chain derives from a study of T cell repertoires in cytomegalovirus infection. MiXCR, run by TCRdb on the reads, gives a single entry per CDR3 protein. The sample holds a few hundred thousand distinct CDR3 sequences, more than 8% seen once. Trimming at V came to 1 base and at J to 7 bases, leaving 5 bases not matched to a gene. The CDR3 has 15 residues. CDR1 and CDR2 from the germline V gene are SGHTA and FQGNSA. This clonotype was picked up a small number of times. Sequenced input: PBMCs. The chain is built from TRBV7-2 and TRBJ2-5; TRBD2 agrees at 11 bases. The TCR comes from a human donor in good health (CMV status not recorded). Some clones in this sample may be carry-over from other donors' samples. The CDR3 DNA reads TGTGCCAGCAGCTTAGGTAGCGGGGGGGCCGTGACCCAGTACTTC. It codes for CASSLGSGGAVTQYF.